These 28 T cell receptor beta chains were all obtained from the same sample, sequenced in a study of blood T cells in healthy people across ages. A sample-barcoded 5' primer and a J-beta primer mix were used in a second PCR of roughly 7 to 11 cycles. TCRdb passed the 5' RACE reads through MiXCR, listing each CDR3 protein once. The table has about 930,000 distinct CDR3 sequences, around 29% seen once. This sample was also put to use in a study of T cells of mothers and their children.

Sequencing was performed on blood. All receptors come from a woman aged 40 to 50 in good health.

This chain uses TRBV29-1 with TRBJ2-7; tentatively, D is TRBD2 (6 bases). Trimming shortened V by 4 bases and J by 6 bases, and 22 bases separated the two germline ends. The germline V gene encodes CDR1 SQVTM and CDR2 ANQGSEA. This CDR3 is built from 15 residues. The CDR3 sequence: CSVGEGSSDPREQYF. CDR3 sequence (DNA): TGCAGCGTTGGGGAAGGTTCTAGCGACCCTCGCGAGCAGTACTTC.

A remark on this clonotype: This may be a read error: a much more frequent sequence differs by one nucleotide. This chain connects TRBV10-3 to TRBJ2-3, with D unresolved. Germline CDR1 reads ENHRY; CDR2 reads SYGVKD. This CDR3 comprises 13 residues. In DNA form, the CDR3 reads TGTGCCGTCAGGACCGATACGCCAGATACGCAGTATTTT. It specifies CAVRTDTPDTQYF.

The table lists this clonotype with a few counts. The rearrangement uses TRBV7-9 and TRBJ1-2; D perhaps matches TRBD1 (5 bases). Germline V lookup: CDR1 SEHNR, CDR2 FQNEAQ (reference sequence). The V gene lost 5 bases and the J gene lost 5 bases, with 18 bases spanning the gap. This CDR3 has 15 amino acids. The chain's CDR3 is CASSPYSIRVYGYTF. The CDR3 region has the DNA TGTGCCAGCAGCCCTTACTCTATCAGGGTTTATGGCTACACCTTC.

The rearrangement uses TRBV9 and TRBJ2-1, with 12 bases fitting TRBD2. The CDR3 contains 15 residues. Germline V gives CDR1 SGDLS, CDR2 YYNGEE. Trimming cost V 3 bases and J 8 bases; bases outside gene matches: 6. The CDR3 coding sequence is TGTGCCAGCAGCGGGACTAGCGGGGCCCGTGATGAGCAGTTCTTC. Protein sequence: CASSGTSGARDEQFF.

The sample holds a few counts of this clonotype. V is TRBV7-9 and J is TRBJ2-3, with 9 bases that match TRBD1. The germline CDR1 and CDR2 sequences are SEHNR and FQNEAQ (reference sequence). The CDR3 length is 13 residues. The CDR3 DNA reads TGTGTAATGGGGACAGGGCGCACAGATACGCAGTATTTT. It codes for CVMGTGRTDTQYF.

This clonotype showed up many times. This rearrangement joins TRBV6-5 to TRBJ2-4, with 13 bases aligning to TRBD2. With 2 bases clipped from V and 7 bases from J, the junction kept 5 bases outside the gene matches. Germline CDR1 and CDR2: MNHEY and SVGAGI. The CDR3 contains 16 residues. DNA of the CDR3: TGTGCCAGCAGTTACGATACTAGCGGGGGGGGTAACATTCAGTACTTC. It codes for CASSYDTSGGGNIQYF.

This clonotype occurred many times. The chain couples TRBV20-1 to TRBJ2-1; possible D gene TRBD2, 6 bases. The CDR3 runs 15 residues. Germline V gene data show CDR1 as DFQATT and CDR2 as SNEGSKA (reference sequence). The CDR3 is CRPSGVVSVVNEQFF. CDR3 DNA: TGCAGACCATCGGGGGTGGTTAGCGTCGTCAATGAGCAGTTCTTC.

The genes are TRBV7-8 and TRBJ2-4, with TRBD2 identical over 7 bases. This CDR3 has 17 residues. The junction had 8 bases not matched to a gene; V was cut back by 3 bases and J by 0 bases. Germline CDR1 reads SGHVS; CDR2 reads FQNEAQ. The chain's CDR3 is CASSLWGGDLAKNIQYF. In nucleotides, the CDR3 is TGTGCCAGCAGCTTGTGGGGGGGTGACCTAGCCAAAAACATTCAGTACTTC.

The chain carries TRBV7-2 and TRBJ1-5; D is uncertain. Between the trimmed V and J ends, which lost 8 bases and 3 bases, there was a span of 11 bases. The CDR3 is 13 amino acids. Germline values: CDR1 SGHTA, CDR2 FQGNSA. The CDR3 nucleotides read TGTGCCAGCCTTCCGCAGCTCAATCAGCCCCAGCATTTT. Translated: CASLPQLNQPQHF.

This clonotype was detected ten times or more. This chain joins TRBV10-3 and TRBJ1-2, with D perhaps TRBD1 (6 bases). Germline V lookup: CDR1 ENHRY, CDR2 SYGVKD. The CDR3 extends over 15 amino acids. V was trimmed by 1 base and J by 4 bases, leaving 13 bases between them. The CDR3 bases are TGTGCCATCAGTGAGTTGCAGGGGACCATCTATGGCTACACCTTC. This encodes CAISELQGTIYGYTF.

This clonotype has a handful of counts. J is TRBJ1-1 and V is TRBV7-9; 9 nucleotides line up with TRBD1. The CDR3 covers 16 residues. With 5 bases clipped from V and 1 base from J, the junction kept 8 bases outside the gene matches. Germline V lookup: CDR1 SEHNR, CDR2 FQNEAQ (reference sequence). The CDR3 sequence is CASSPWTGVSNTEAFF. Here the CDR3 DNA reads TGTGCCAGCAGCCCATGGACAGGGGTTTCGAACACTGAAGCTTTCTTT.

This clonotype has only a few counts. J is TRBJ1-2 and V is TRBV19; tentatively, D is TRBD1 (6 bases). The CDR3 totals 16 residues. The germline V gene encodes CDR1 LNHDA and CDR2 SQIVND (reference sequence). V was clipped by 5 bases and J by 4 bases, with 20 bases between them. CDR3 bases: TGTGCCAGTAGTGCCCTAGGACAGAAAAGAGTCTATGGCTACACCTTC. Translation gives CASSALGQKRVYGYTF.

Remarks on this clonotype: Possible read error: a much larger clone is one base away. The genes are TRBV12-3 or TRBV12-4 and TRBJ2-3, with a possible D match to TRBD1 (6 bases). V was trimmed by 6 bases and J by 4 bases, leaving 14 bases between them. This CDR3 has 14 residues. This chain's CDR3 is CASRGTYGADTQYF. CDR3 nucleotide sequence: TGTGCCAGCAGAGGGACATACGGCGCAGATACGCAGTATTTT.

This clonotype has a handful of counts. This sequence joins TRBV24-1 and TRBJ2-1, with 14 bases matching TRBD2. V was pared by 2 bases and J by 7 bases, with 0 bases of the junction left unmatched. CDR3 length: 15 amino acids. Germline V gene data show CDR1 as KGHDR and CDR2 as SFDVKD. The CDR3 DNA reads TGTGCCACCAGTGATTGGACTAGCGGGGGGAATGAGCAGTTCTTC. Encoded protein: CATSDWTSGGNEQFF.

About this clonotype: A read error may explain this, as a much larger clone is one base away. The V gene is TRBV6-2 or TRBV6-3, the J gene TRBJ2-5, with D perhaps assigned TRBD1 or TRBD2 (6 bases each). CDR3 size: 16 residues. Germline V gene lookup returns CDR1 MNHEY and CDR2 SVGEGT. V was clipped by 6 bases and J by 0 bases, with 17 bases between them. The CDR3 is CASRRGPGAYQETQYF. The CDR3 coding sequence is TGTGCCAGCAGACGGGGGCCAGGAGCTTACCAAGAGACCCAGTACTTC.

The chain links TRBV5-1 to TRBJ2-7, with D possibly matching TRBD1 (7 bases). V was shortened by 0 bases and J by 0 bases, with 13 bases between the two germline ends. This CDR3 contains 16 residues. CDR1 and CDR2 from the germline V gene are SGHRS and YFSETQ. CDR3 sequence: CASSLDGTAGSYEQYF. CDR3 DNA: TGCGCCAGCAGCTTGGACGGGACAGCGGGCTCCTACGAGCAGTACTTC.

V and J are TRBV4-3 and TRBJ1-1; maybe TRBD1 (5 bases). The CDR3 sequence is 16 residues long. Trimming took 1 base from V and 1 from J, leaving 13 bases between them. Germline CDR1 is LGHNA and CDR2 is YSLEER. The chain's CDR3 is CASSQGYRNPNTEAFF. For the CDR3, the DNA is TGCGCCAGCAGCCAAGGATACAGGAATCCGAACACTGAAGCTTTCTTT.

The chain links TRBV6-6 to TRBJ1-2; TRBD1 matches 9 bases. Germline V gene data show CDR1 as MNHNY and CDR2 as SVGAGI (reference sequence). V gave up 0 bases and J gave up 2 bases; unmatched junction bases: 1. This CDR3 contains 15 residues. CDR3: CASSYSQGANYGYTF. For the CDR3, the DNA is TGTGCCAGCAGTTACTCACAGGGGGCGAACTATGGCTACACCTTC.

This clonotype was counted at least ten times. The chain recombines TRBV20-1 with TRBJ2-5; 8 nucleotides match TRBD1. The CDR3 is made up of 11 amino acids. Germline V gives CDR1 DFQATT, CDR2 SNEGSKA (reference sequence). The CDR3 DNA follows: TGCAGCAACAGGGGGCAAGAGACCCAGTACTTC. Protein: CSNRGQETQYF.

Many counts were recorded for this clonotype. The J gene is TRBJ2-7, the V gene TRBV15; unclear D gene. The ends were cut back, 0 bases at V and 6 bases at J, with 6 bases in the middle. CDR1 and CDR2 from the germline V gene are LNHNV and YYDKDF (reference sequence). CDR3 length: 12 amino acids. The CDR3 region has the DNA TGTGCCACCAGCAGAGAGGGCCCCGAGCAGTACTTC. Translating gives CATSREGPEQYF.

In its sample, this clonotype was seen a few times. Germline and junction disagree at one end, which may indicate a read error. The chain combines TRBV11-2 with TRBJ1-2; a possible D gene is TRBD1 (5 bases). The CDR3 is 14 amino acids. In germline, CDR1 is SGHAT, CDR2 FQNNGV. The CDR3 loop is CACSSFDRNCGYTF. DNA of the CDR3: TGTGCCTGCAGCTCCTTCGACAGAAACTGTGGCTACACCTTC.

This clonotype was detected many times. The V gene is TRBV20-1, the J gene TRBJ1-4, with D possibly being TRBD1 (6 bases). CDR1 is DFQATT, CDR2 SNEGSKA, per germline (reference sequence). CDR3 length: 14 residues. Trimming left V 5 bases short and J 8 bases short, with 18 bases between. CDR3 in DNA: TGCAGTGCTGGGCTTGCACAGGGTAAAGAAAAACTGTTTTTT. Protein: CSAGLAQGKEKLFF.

The CDR3 sequence is CASSVDPGLAGEMQETQYF. For the CDR3, the DNA is TGTGCCAGCAGTGTAGACCCGGGACTAGCGGGGGAGATGCAAGAGACCCAGTACTTC. V usage is TRBV12-3 or TRBV12-4 and J usage is TRBJ2-5; 14 bases agree with TRBD2. This CDR3 spans 19 amino acids. The V gene end was trimmed by 5 bases and the J gene end by 2 bases; junction bases not matched to a gene: 13.

The rearrangement uses TRBV7-2 and TRBJ2-5; D gene uncertain. Trimming pared 6 bases from V and 5 bases from J, leaving 13 bases between. The CDR3 length is 13 residues. Per germline, CDR1 SGHTA and CDR2 FQGNSA. The CDR3 reads CASSSLMGETQYF. For the CDR3, the DNA is TGTGCCAGCAGTTCTTTAATGGGGGAGACCCAGTACTTC.

CDR3 residues: CASSPGLAGKQNEQFF. CDR3 coding DNA: TGTGCCAGCAGCCCAGGACTAGCGGGCAAGCAGAATGAGCAGTTCTTC. V and J are TRBV7-2 and TRBJ2-1; TRBD2 aligns across 11 bases. This CDR3 is built from 16 residues. Germline CDR1 reads SGHTA; CDR2 reads FQGNSA. The ends lost 5 bases at V and 7 bases at J; junction bases unmatched: 10.

This clonotype was found a few times. This may come from a read error, since a much larger clone is one base off. V usage is TRBV4-2 and J usage is TRBJ2-5; no definite D call. CDR3 length: 15 amino acids. The V end lost 1 base, the J end lost 2 bases, and 11 bases lay between the germline ends. Germline loops: CDR1 LGHNA, CDR2 YNFKEQ. The CDR3 DNA sequence: TGTGCCAGCAGCCAAGGGTTCGGGCAGCAAGAGACCCAGTACTTC. Translation: CASSQGFGQQETQYF.

The chain employs TRBV3-1 and TRBJ2-1; D perhaps matches TRBD2 (5 bases). V was clipped by 4 bases and J by 5 bases, with 15 bases between them. Germline V lookup: CDR1 LGHDT, CDR2 YNNKEL (reference sequence). There are 15 residues in the CDR3. The CDR3 loop is CASSPGLLSDNEQFF. The CDR3 DNA is TGTGCCAGCAGCCCCGGACTTCTTTCGGACAATGAGCAGTTCTTC.

V gene TRBV5-5 combines with J gene TRBJ2-3; D gene ambiguous. There are 13 residues in the CDR3. Per the germline V gene, CDR1 is SGHKS and CDR2 is YYEKEE (reference sequence). V was clipped by 6 bases and J by 1 base, with 9 bases between them. The CDR3 loop is CASNILRTDTQYF. The DNA of the CDR3 is TGTGCCAGCAACATCCTACGCACAGATACGCAGTATTTT.